Shown below are 19 T cell receptor beta chains from a single sample sequenced in a study of T cells after yellow fever vaccination. TCRdb analysed the 5' RACE reads with MiXCR anew, one entry per CDR3 protein. The repertoire includes 310,000 or so distinct CDR3 sequences, around 6.8% of them detected once, and roughly a sixth sits in the top ten. The sample here was PBMCs, taken about 49 days after the first yellow fever vaccination. The receptors shown here come from a man between 18 and 29 years old who received the YFV17D yellow fever vaccine.

This clonotype has more than one count but fewer than ten. V gene TRBV28 combines with J gene TRBJ1-5; possible D gene TRBD1, 6 bases. Trimming shortened V by 4 bases and J by 0 bases, and 7 bases separated the two germline ends. There are 14 residues in the CDR3. Germline values: CDR1 MDHEN, CDR2 SYDVKM. Written as DNA, the CDR3 is TGTGCCAGCAGTTCAGGGGCTAGCAATCAGCCCCAGCATTTT. Its protein product is CASSSGASNQPQHF.

This clonotype was picked up a small number of times. The chain recombines TRBV12-3 or TRBV12-4 with TRBJ1-1; no firm D call. The V end was cut by 4 bases, the J end by 6 bases, with 15 bases between. CDR3 length equals 14 residues. The CDR3 bases are TGTGCCAGCAGTTGGGCCTCCCCTCGGGCTGAAGCTTTCTTT. It specifies CASSWASPRAEAFF.

This clonotype was observed a few times. The CDR3 loop reads CASSLTTGQGVYGYTF. The CDR3 DNA reads as TGTGCCAGCTCACTGACCACGGGACAGGGCGTCTATGGCTACACCTTC. The chain recombines TRBV18 with TRBJ1-2, with 9 bases fitting TRBD1. The germline CDR1 and CDR2 sequences are KGHSH and LQKENI. The junction had 10 bases not matched to a gene; V was cut back by 4 bases and J by 4 bases. This CDR3 region has 16 residues.

Notes on this clonotype: A junction end diverges from the germline sequence, so it may reflect a read error. V gene TRBV5-1 combines with J gene TRBJ1-2, with D unclear. The CDR3 totals 13 residues. The germline V gene has CDR1 SGHRS and CDR2 YFSETQ. The CDR3 region is CASSPSDTGSPFF. In nucleotides, the CDR3 is TGCGCCAGCAGCCCCTCCGACACCGGCTCCCCCTTCTTC.

This chain links TRBV19 with TRBJ1-5, with 11 nucleotides matching TRBD1. Germline V gives CDR1 LNHDA, CDR2 SQIVND (reference sequence). This CDR3 is built from 16 residues. After removal of 5 bases from V and 11 bases from J, the junction contained 14 bases not matched to a gene. The CDR3 DNA sequence: TGTGCCAGTAGTCTTCTCCTGGACAGGGGGCAGTTCGCCCAGCATTTT. It encodes CASSLLLDRGQFAQHF.

The chain recombines TRBV15 with TRBJ1-5; maybe TRBD1 (5 bases). The CDR3 length is 15 residues. V shed 0 bases and J shed 6 bases, with 12 bases lying between them. Germline V gene lookup returns CDR1 LNHNV and CDR2 YYDKDF (reference sequence). The CDR3 is CATSRDRGVGQPQHF. CDR3 DNA: TGTGCCACCAGCAGAGATCGGGGGGTCGGTCAGCCCCAGCATTTT.

In its sample, this clonotype was seen a few times. The chain links TRBV9 to TRBJ1-1, with a weak D call TRBD1 (5 bases). Trimming removed 0 bases from V and 1 base from J, with 10 bases in between. This CDR3 has 15 residues. Germline values: CDR1 SGDLS, CDR2 YYNGEE. CDR3 coding DNA: TGTGCCAGCAGCGTAGAAGGGGCCAGGAACACTGAAGCTTTCTTT. Its translation: CASSVEGARNTEAFF. Using reference TRBV9 and TRBJ1-1 for the parts outside the CDR3, the full variable domain is DSGVTQTPKHLITATGQRVTLRCSPRSGDLSVYWYQQSLDQGLQFLIQYYNGEERAKGNILERFSAQQFPDLHSELNLSSLELGDSALYFCASSVEGARNTEAFFGQGTRLTVV.

In this sample, this clonotype turned up many times. The genes are TRBV18 and TRBJ1-1, with 7 bases matching TRBD1. There are 13 residues in the CDR3. Germline V gene lookup returns CDR1 KGHSH and CDR2 LQKENI. The V and J ends lost 4 bases and 8 bases, in that order; junction bases with no gene match: 7. Here the CDR3 DNA reads TGTGCCAGCTCACAGCAGGGGGACTGGGAAGCTTTCTTT. Residues: CASSQQGDWEAFF.

The table lists this clonotype with a few counts. The rearrangement uses TRBV11-2 and TRBJ2-5, with no clear D. Germline CDR1 SGHAT, CDR2 FQNNGV. The length of the CDR3 is 13 residues. The ends were cut back, 4 bases at V and 0 bases at J, with 6 bases in the middle. CDR3 sequence (DNA): TGTGCCAGCAGCTGGGCAGACCAAGAGACCCAGTACTTC. Residues: CASSWADQETQYF.

This clonotype was seen many times. The chain is built from TRBV7-3 and TRBJ2-1; 8 bases map to TRBD2. Germline-derived CDR1 and CDR2 are SGHTA and FQGTGA. Trimming removed 5 bases from V and 4 bases from J; junction bases left unmatched: 7. This CDR3 comprises 15 residues. The CDR3 nucleotides are TGTGCCAGCAGCCCCGCGGGGGGCCGGTACAATGAGCAGTTCTTC. Translated: CASSPAGGRYNEQFF.

In its sample, this clonotype was seen many times. This chain connects TRBV5-4 to TRBJ1-2; D possibly corresponds to TRBD1 (6 bases). Per germline, CDR1 SGHNT and CDR2 YYREEE (reference sequence). The CDR3 extends over 15 amino acids. Trimming removed 0 bases at V and 4 bases at J, with 13 bases between. CDR3 bases: TGTGCCAGCAGCTTGGCCGGCAGGGGCGGCTATGGCTACACCTTC. Its protein is CASSLAGRGGYGYTF.

This clonotype was seen many times. The CDR3 sequence: CASSFVAAEQYF. As DNA, the CDR3 is TGTGCCAGCAGCTTTGTTGCAGCCGAGCAGTACTTC. This rearrangement joins TRBV7-2 to TRBJ2-7, with D uncertain. The germline V gene encodes CDR1 SGHTA and CDR2 FQGNSA. The CDR3 totals 12 residues. The V and J ends lost 3 bases and 6 bases respectively, with 9 bases between them.

This clonotype occurred a few times. J is TRBJ2-5 and V is TRBV29-1; D uncertain. Germline V gene lookup returns CDR1 SQVTM and CDR2 ANQGSEA. V gave up 3 bases and J gave up 2 bases, with 10 bases separating them. This CDR3 comprises 13 residues. The CDR3 sequence is CSVEVVVQETQYF. CDR3 nucleotide sequence: TGCAGCGTTGAGGTGGTGGTACAAGAGACCCAGTACTTC.

This clonotype has a count of ten or more. The gene calls are TRBV4-3 and TRBJ2-1, with D maybe TRBD2 (7 bases). Germline V gives CDR1 LGHNA, CDR2 YSLEER. Deletions cut 0 bases from V and 9 bases from J, with 9 bases between. The CDR3 runs 13 residues. The CDR3: CASSQDRGAEQFF. CDR3 sequence (DNA): TGCGCCAGCAGCCAAGATCGGGGGGCTGAGCAGTTCTTC.

The rearrangement uses TRBV3-1 and TRBJ1-3; 7 bases map to TRBD1. Trimming at V came to 6 bases and at J to 0 bases, leaving 5 bases not matched to a gene. The CDR3 is 15 residues long. The germline gives CDR1 LGHDT, CDR2 YNNKEL (reference sequence). This chain's CDR3 is CASRSGQNSGNTIYF. The CDR3 DNA reads TGTGCCAGCAGGTCGGGACAGAACTCTGGAAACACCATATATTTT.

This clonotype was picked up many times. This sequence joins TRBV20-1 and TRBJ1-2, with no clear D. The length of the CDR3 is 12 residues. Germline CDR1 reads DFQATT; CDR2 reads SNEGSKA (reference sequence). Trimming took off 2 bases at V and 0 bases at J, with 4 bases between the two ends. The CDR3: CSARTANYGYTF. The CDR3 region has the DNA TGCAGTGCTAGAACAGCTAACTATGGCTACACCTTC.

This clonotype showed up just a few times. This chain links TRBV10-3 with TRBJ1-1, with D tentatively TRBD1 (5 bases). The CDR3 has 13 amino acids. Germline V gene data show CDR1 as ENHRY and CDR2 as SYGVKD. Trimming removed 10 bases at V and 4 bases at J, with 16 bases between. The CDR3 nucleotides are TGTGCCACCGGGGGGGTTGGGTCCACTGAAGCTTTCTTT. Translation: CATGGVGSTEAFF.

The sample holds a few counts of this clonotype. This rearrangement joins TRBV12-3 or TRBV12-4 to TRBJ2-6; unclear D gene. With 3 bases removed from V and 2 bases from J, the gap between germline ends came to 11 bases. CDR3 length equals 16 residues. CDR3 loop: CASSLWGSPGANVLTF. Here the CDR3 DNA reads TGTGCCAGCAGTTTGTGGGGAAGTCCTGGGGCCAACGTCCTGACTTTC.

This clonotype was picked up a small number of times. The gene calls are TRBV12-3 or TRBV12-4 and TRBJ2-3; the match to TRBD2 covers 14 bases. Trimming took 6 bases from V and 5 from J; bases not matched to a gene: 7. The CDR3 runs 16 residues. Here the CDR3 reads CASSLTSGGAGDTQYF. The DNA of the CDR3 is TGTGCCAGCAGCCTGACTAGCGGGGGGGCTGGAGATACGCAGTATTTT.